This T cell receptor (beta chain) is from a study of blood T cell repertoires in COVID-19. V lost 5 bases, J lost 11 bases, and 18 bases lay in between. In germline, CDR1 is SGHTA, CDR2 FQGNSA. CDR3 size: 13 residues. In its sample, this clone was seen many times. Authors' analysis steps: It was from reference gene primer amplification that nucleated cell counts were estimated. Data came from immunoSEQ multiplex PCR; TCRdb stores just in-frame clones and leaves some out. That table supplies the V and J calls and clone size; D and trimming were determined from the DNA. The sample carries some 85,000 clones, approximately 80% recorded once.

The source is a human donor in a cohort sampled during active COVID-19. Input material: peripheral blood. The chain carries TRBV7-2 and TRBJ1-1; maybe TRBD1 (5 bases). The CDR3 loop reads CASSTKVGVVAFF. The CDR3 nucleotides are TGTGCCAGCAGCACGAAGGTAGGGGTGGTGGCTTTCTTT.